This T cell receptor (beta chain) was documented in a study of vaccination effects on CD4 cells after COVID-19. Whole-study findings and limits: A shortage of convalescent patients and an absence of early post-infection timepoints characterized the study. The study found marked clonal contraction of infection- and vaccine-induced clones late after vaccination.

Looked up from germline, CDR1 is LNHDA and CDR2 is SQIVND (reference sequence). The V end was cut by 5 bases, the J end by 4 bases, with 18 bases between. The CDR3 runs to 16 residues. Method: immunoSEQ multiplex PCR; TCRdb's copy keeps in-frame clones and lacks some. The sample contains tens of thousands of clones, under 80% of which appear only once. Worth noting for this clone: Its antigen is as yet unknown.

After expansion with viral peptide pools in the ViraFEST assay, antigen-specific CD4+ T cells were sequenced. The culture ran for around nine days, and then CD4+ T cells were isolated. Participants got two doses of BNT162b2 or mRNA-1273 vaccine. Over 1.5 million PBMC per well were cultured with 7.5 to 10 IU/ml IL-2 and approximately 10 ug/ml peptides. Here the sequenced sample was CD4+ T cells from PBMCs cultured with HCoV-OC43 spike peptides, taken after COVID-19 vaccination. Stated subset: HCoV-OC43 spike overlapping peptide pool stimulation. This rearrangement joins TRBV19 to TRBJ1-5; D might be TRBD1 (6 bases). This clonotype was obtained from a human donor who received a COVID-19 vaccine. The CDR3 DNA follows: TGTGCCAGTAGTCGCAGCCACAGGGTGGGGAATCAGCCCCAGCATTTT. This gives the protein CASSRSHRVGNQPQHF.